The 18 T cell receptor beta chains reported below all come from one sample, sequenced in a study. TCRdb ran MiXCR on the 5' RACE reads and lists one entry per CDR3 protein. The table includes a few thousand distinct CDR3 sequences, around 60% detected once. The sequencing input was naive CD4+ T cells sorted from blood. Described subset: naive CD4+ T cells, CD4+CD45RA+CD25-. The source is a female donor with breast cancer.

The rearrangement joins TRBV5-1 to TRBJ2-1; D gene unclear. CDR3 length equals 14 residues. The V end lost 0 bases, the J end lost 6 bases, and 10 bases lay between the germline ends. CDR1 SGHRS and CDR2 YFSETQ come from the germline V gene. Here the CDR3 DNA reads TGCGCCAGCAGCTTGGGAGGCAAAACCAATGAGCAGTTCTTC. It yields the protein CASSLGGKTNEQFF. Complete variable domain (other parts from reference TRBV5-1 and TRBJ2-1): KAGVTQTPRYLIKTRGQQVTLSCSPISGHRSVSWYQQTPGQGLQFLFEYFSETQRNKGNFPGRFSGRQFSNSRSEMNVSTLELGDSALYLCASSLGGKTNEQFFGPGTRLTVL.

This clonotype was counted only a few times. The chain has TRBV20-1 and TRBJ2-5; TRBD2 matches at 7 bases. This CDR3 has 15 residues. Germline V lookup: CDR1 DFQATT, CDR2 SNEGSKA (reference sequence). V was clipped by 1 base and J by 2 bases; unmatched bases: 7. Here the CDR3 DNA reads TGCAGTGCTAGAGCCACTAGCGTAACACAAGAGACCCAGTACTTC. Amino acids: CSARATSVTQETQYF.

The V call is TRBV18, the J call TRBJ2-1; 11 nucleotides line up with TRBD2. Germline V gene sequence: CDR1 KGHSH, CDR2 LQKENI. This CDR3 has 15 residues. The V gene end was trimmed by 2 bases and the J gene end by 10 bases; junction bases not matched to a gene: 7. CDR3: CASSPGLAGLWEQFF. The CDR3, as DNA: TGTGCCAGCTCACCAGGACTAGCGGGTCTTTGGGAGCAGTTCTTC.

Regarding this clonotype: The junction differs from germline at one of its ends, possibly a read error. The CDR3 spells CASSSGATTGELFF. CDR3 nucleotide sequence: TGTGCTAGCAGCTCAGGAGCTACGACCGGGGAGCTGTTTTTT. This chain links TRBV7-7 with TRBJ2-2; D not certain. The CDR3 runs to 14 residues. Germline V lookup: CDR1 SSHAT, CDR2 FNYEAQ (reference sequence).

This clonotype has a handful of counts. This chain uses TRBV20-1 with TRBJ2-1; D possibly corresponds to TRBD1 (5 bases). Trimming cost V 6 bases and J 0 bases, with 12 bases left between them. CDR3 length equals 14 residues. Per germline, CDR1 DFQATT and CDR2 SNEGSKA (reference sequence). The CDR3 DNA is TGCAGTGCAGAGACAGTGAGCTCCTACAATGAGCAGTTCTTC. It translates to CSAETVSSYNEQFF.

In this sample, this clonotype turned up a few times. The genes are TRBV20-1 and TRBJ2-3; TRBD1 matches 7 bases. Germline trimming cut 4 bases from V and 4 bases from J; bases unmatched to any gene: 2. The germline gives CDR1 DFQATT, CDR2 SNEGSKA (reference sequence). The CDR3 spans 12 residues. CDR3: CSATQGADTQYF. DNA for the CDR3: TGCAGTGCTACTCAGGGGGCAGATACGCAGTATTTT.

This sequence joins TRBV20-1 and TRBJ2-7; D tentatively fits TRBD1 or TRBD2 (6 bases each). The CDR3 runs 10 residues. V gave up 5 bases and J gave up 6 bases, with 8 bases separating them. Germline loops: CDR1 DFQATT, CDR2 SNEGSKA (reference sequence). The chain's CDR3 is CSARGLEQYF. The CDR3 nucleotides are TGCAGTGCTCGGGGGCTCGAGCAGTACTTC.

The CDR3 sequence: CASSLGGEETQYF. CDR3 sequence (DNA): TGTGCCAGCAGCCTCGGGGGTGAGGAGACCCAGTACTTC. The chain is built from TRBV7-2 and TRBJ2-5, with a tentative D call TRBD2 (6 bases). The germline V gene encodes CDR1 SGHTA and CDR2 FQGNSA. This CDR3 contains 13 residues. The V and J ends lost 5 bases and 5 bases respectively, with 12 bases between them.

This clonotype was counted between two and nine times. The chain is built from TRBV15 and TRBJ2-3, with TRBD2 as a possible D gene (5 bases). The CDR3 contains 13 residues. V was cut by 8 bases and J by 2 bases, with 11 bases left in between. Germline values: CDR1 LNHNV, CDR2 YYDKDF (reference sequence). The CDR3 DNA reads TGTGCCACCCAAGGCGGACTCACAGATACGCAGTATTTT. Its translation is CATQGGLTDTQYF.

The CDR3: CSGLNWGLNNEQFF. DNA of the CDR3: TGCAGTGGGCTTAATTGGGGACTAAACAATGAGCAGTTCTTC. This chain joins TRBV20-1 and TRBJ2-1, with 7 bases identical to TRBD2. The CDR3 totals 14 residues. The trim removed 7 bases at V and 5 bases at J, leaving 11 bases unmatched. Per germline, CDR1 DFQATT and CDR2 SNEGSKA (reference sequence).

The chain joins TRBV29-1 to TRBJ1-1; D may be TRBD1 (5 bases). CDR3 length equals 13 residues. Trimming left V 6 bases short and J 0 bases short, with 11 bases between. Germline V gene data show CDR1 as SQVTM and CDR2 as ANQGSEA. Here the CDR3 reads CSVEGRMNTEAFF. In DNA, the CDR3 is TGCAGCGTCGAGGGACGGATGAACACTGAAGCTTTCTTT.

This clonotype has a handful of counts. This chain joins TRBV7-9 and TRBJ2-7; D perhaps matches TRBD1 (6 bases). Trimming pared 2 bases from V and 2 bases from J, leaving 19 bases between. The CDR3 consists of 17 residues. Per the germline V gene, CDR1 is SEHNR and CDR2 is FQNEAQ (reference sequence). The CDR3 DNA reads as TGTGCCAGCAGCTTACCCCCACCTCGCAGGGGTCCCTACGAGCAGTACTTC. Its translation is CASSLPPPRRGPYEQYF. The variable domain in full, with the rest retrieved from reference TRBV7-9 and TRBJ2-7, is DTGVSQNPRHKITKRGQNVTFRCDPISEHNRLYWYRQTLGQGPEFLTYFQNEAQLEKSRLLSDRFSAERPKGSFSTLEIQRTEQGDSAMYLCASSLPPPRRGPYEQYFGPGTRLTVT.

The gene calls are TRBV5-1 and TRBJ2-5; D perhaps matches TRBD1 (6 bases). The ends were cut back, 3 bases at V and 2 bases at J, with 14 bases in the middle. CDR3 length equals 15 residues. Germline CDR1 and CDR2: SGHRS and YFSETQ. The DNA of the CDR3 is TGCGCCAGCAGCTCCTCAGGGGCTGTACAAGAGACCCAGTACTTC. Translating gives CASSSSGAVQETQYF. Variable domain in full (rest from reference TRBV5-1 and TRBJ2-5): KAGVTQTPRYLIKTRGQQVTLSCSPISGHRSVSWYQQTPGQGLQFLFEYFSETQRNKGNFPGRFSGRQFSNSRSEMNVSTLELGDSALYLCASSSSGAVQETQYFGPGTRLLVL.

This clonotype was seen a handful of times. V usage is TRBV20-1 and J usage is TRBJ2-7, with 8 positions matching TRBD1. This CDR3 contains 14 residues. Germline trimming cut 3 bases from V and 4 bases from J; bases unmatched to any gene: 8. Germline CDR1 reads DFQATT; CDR2 reads SNEGSKA (reference sequence). The DNA of the CDR3 is TGCAGTGCTAGTAAAGCAGGGGGCGGATACGAGCAGTACTTC. This translates into CSASKAGGGYEQYF.

The CDR3 DNA follows: TGCGCCAGCAGTCCTCTCCTGACAGGGGGCGCCTACTGGGAGCAGTACTTC. Translated: CASSPLLTGGAYWEQYF. The chain links TRBV10-2 to TRBJ2-7, with 10 bases aligning to TRBD1. V was pared by 5 bases and J by 7 bases, with 17 bases of the junction left unmatched. The CDR3 has 17 residues. Germline CDR1 reads WSHSY; CDR2 reads SAAADI.

This clonotype was counted between two and nine times. The chain carries TRBV20-1 and TRBJ2-3, with 14 bases that match TRBD2. Germline loops: CDR1 DFQATT, CDR2 SNEGSKA (reference sequence). This CDR3 region has 16 residues. V shed 3 bases and J 4 bases; nucleotides not matched to a gene: 6. CDR3 amino acids: CSASRGTSGSADTQYF. The CDR3 DNA follows: TGCAGTGCTAGTCGCGGGACTAGCGGGAGTGCAGATACGCAGTATTTT.

This clonotype came up a few times. V and J are TRBV6-2 or TRBV6-3 and TRBJ2-5, with unresolved D. The V end was cut by 3 bases, the J end by 4 bases, with 15 bases between. The CDR3 sequence is 15 residues long. CDR1 and CDR2 (germline): MNHEY, SVGEGT. CDR3 protein: CASSYYQRARETQYF. The CDR3 DNA follows: TGTGCCAGCAGTTATTATCAAAGGGCGAGAGAGACCCAGTACTTC.

Only a few counts were recorded for this clonotype. This chain uses TRBV2 with TRBJ2-5; TRBD2 matches 8 bases. CDR1 is SNHLY and CDR2 is FYNNEI in the germline V gene. This CDR3 region has 15 residues. V lost 3 bases, J lost 1 base, and 4 bases stayed unmatched. In DNA form, the CDR3 reads TGTGCCAGCAGTGACAAGGCGGGAGGCCAAGAGACCCAGTACTTC. Translating gives CASSDKAGGQETQYF.